A selection of T cell receptor beta chains follows, all from one sample in a study of siplizumab effects on memory and regulatory T cells. Profiling relied on immunoSEQ multiplex PCR, and the TCRdb table lists in-frame clones only, not all of them. The sample lists about 120,000 clones, just under 95% occurring once. Sequencing used CD4+ T cells sorted from blood. These receptors were collected from a human donor in good health. Each CDR3 is given with its conserved first and last residue. Fields, in order: clone size, V gene, J gene, D gene, CDR3 DNA, CDR3 protein. D genes are given only for firm matches. The size of a clone is reported for some rows only, either as once, few or many, or as a class for expanded clones.

clone size: -; V gene: TRBV4-1; J gene: TRBJ2-7; D gene: -; CDR3 DNA: TGCGCCAGCAGCGGCCCTAATGGAGGCGGCTACGAGCAGTACTTC; CDR3 protein: CASSGPNGGGYEQYF
clone size: once; V gene: TRBV18; J gene: TRBJ2-7; D gene: TRBD1; CDR3 DNA: TGTGCCAGCTCACCTGGACAGGTCATAGGCTACGAGCAGTACTTC; CDR3 protein: CASSPGQVIGYEQYF
clone size: -; V gene: TRBV11-3; J gene: TRBJ2-7; D gene: TRBD2; CDR3 DNA: TGTGCCAGCAGCTTGGCTAGCGGGGGAGTCTACGAGCAGTACTTC; CDR3 protein: CASSLASGGVYEQYF
clone size: -; V gene: TRBV5-1; J gene: TRBJ2-5; D gene: -; CDR3 DNA: TGCGCCAGCAGCTCCAACCCGATAGACAGTAAAGAGACCCAGTACTTC; CDR3 protein: CASSSNPIDSKETQYF
clone size: once; V gene: TRBV29-1; J gene: TRBJ1-1; D gene: -; CDR3 DNA: TGCAGCGTGCGTGACGGGAACACTGAAGCTTTCTTT; CDR3 protein: CSVRDGNTEAFF
clone size: once; V gene: TRBV9; J gene: TRBJ2-5; D gene: -; CDR3 DNA: TGTGCCAGCAGCGTAGACCCCAGGGGTAGGGAGACCCAGTACTTC; CDR3 protein: CASSVDPRGRETQYF
clone size: few; V gene: TRBV18; J gene: TRBJ1-2; D gene: -; CDR3 DNA: TGTGCCAGCTCACCACCGGTGGCGGGGTACGGCTACACCTTC; CDR3 protein: CASSPPVAGYGYTF
clone size: -; V gene: TRBV11-1; J gene: TRBJ2-3; D gene: -; CDR3 DNA: TGTGCCAGCAGCTCGTGGGGGGCCGGAGATACGCAGTATTTT; CDR3 protein: CASSSWGAGDTQYF
clone size: -; V gene: TRBV18; J gene: TRBJ2-5; D gene: -; CDR3 DNA: TGTGCCAGCTCACCCCCGGGGGCGCTTCGGGAGACCCAGTACTTC; CDR3 protein: CASSPPGALRETQYF
clone size: -; V gene: TRBV29-1; J gene: TRBJ1-4; D gene: -; CDR3 DNA: TGCAGCGTTGAAGATCTTGCGGGGGCGAAAACTGAAAAACTGTTTTTT; CDR3 protein: CSVEDLAGAKTEKLFF
clone size: -; V gene: TRBV7-6; J gene: TRBJ1-3; D gene: -; CDR3 DNA: TGTGCCAGCAGCTCCCAGGCATTAAGAAACACCATATATTTT; CDR3 protein: CASSSQALRNTIYF
clone size: -; V gene: TRBV30; J gene: TRBJ1-1; D gene: -; CDR3 DNA: TGTGCCTGGATTCCCCCGGACAGGAACACTGAAGCTTTCTTT; CDR3 protein: CAWIPPDRNTEAFF
clone size: -; V gene: TRBV19; J gene: TRBJ2-5; D gene: -; CDR3 DNA: TGTGCCAGTACCCTCGCTCCCCTGGGTCGGGAGACCCAGTACTTC; CDR3 protein: CASTLAPLGRETQYF
clone size: -; V gene: TRBV5-1; J gene: TRBJ2-5; D gene: TRBD1; CDR3 DNA: TGCGCCAGCGGCACGACAGGGAAAGGCCAAGAGACCCAGTACTTC; CDR3 protein: CASGTTGKGQETQYF
clone size: -; V gene: TRBV7-9; J gene: TRBJ2-3; D gene: TRBD1; CDR3 DNA: TGTGCCAGCAGCCAACAGGGGGCCACAGATACGCAGTATTTT; CDR3 protein: CASSQQGATDTQYF
clone size: -; V gene: TRBV4-2; J gene: TRBJ2-2; D gene: TRBD1; CDR3 DNA: TGTGCCAGCAGCCATCTCTTGACAGGGAAGAACACCGGGGAGCTGTTTTTT; CDR3 protein: CASSHLLTGKNTGELFF
clone size: -; V gene: TRBV11-1; J gene: TRBJ1-6; D gene: -; CDR3 DNA: TGTGCCAGCAGCGAAACATCGGGACGGTATAATTCACCCCTCCACTTT; CDR3 protein: CASSETSGRYNSPLHF
clone size: -; V gene: TRBV18; J gene: TRBJ1-4; D gene: TRBD1; CDR3 DNA: TGTGCCAGCTCACCCCAGGGGGCGAGGGGCACTAATGAAAAACTGTTTTTT; CDR3 protein: CASSPQGARGTNEKLFF
clone size: -; V gene: TRBV29-1; J gene: TRBJ1-1; D gene: TRBD1; CDR3 DNA: TGCAGCGTTGGTCGATCCCAGGGGGCTAAAGAAGCTTTCTTT; CDR3 protein: CSVGRSQGAKEAFF
clone size: -; V gene: TRBV5-1; J gene: TRBJ2-1; D gene: -; CDR3 DNA: TGCGCCAGCAGCTGGTTACGTGGCGATGAGCAGTTCTTC; CDR3 protein: CASSWLRGDEQFF
clone size: -; V gene: TRBV5-1; J gene: TRBJ2-6; D gene: TRBD2; CDR3 DNA: TGCGCCAGCAGCTCTCTAGCGGGAAGCTCTGGGGCCAACGTCCTGACTTTC; CDR3 protein: CASSSLAGSSGANVLTF
clone size: -; V gene: TRBV5-5; J gene: TRBJ2-3; D gene: -; CDR3 DNA: TGTGCCAGCAGCCCGGCCAGGGGGGAAACGCAGTATTTT; CDR3 protein: CASSPARGETQYF
clone size: -; V gene: TRBV11-2; J gene: TRBJ2-7; D gene: TRBD2; CDR3 DNA: TGTGCCAGCAGCTTCGGACTAGCGCTGAATTACGAGCAGTACTTC; CDR3 protein: CASSFGLALNYEQYF
clone size: -; V gene: TRBV10-1; J gene: TRBJ2-3; D gene: TRBD1; CDR3 DNA: TGCGCCAGCAGTGAGAAGGACAGGCTGCGCACAGATACGCAGTATTTT; CDR3 protein: CASSEKDRLRTDTQYF
clone size: few; V gene: TRBV9; J gene: TRBJ1-4; D gene: TRBD1; CDR3 DNA: TGTGCCAGCAGCTCCCGGGACAGGGGTTTAAAACTGTTTTTT; CDR3 protein: CASSSRDRGLKLFF